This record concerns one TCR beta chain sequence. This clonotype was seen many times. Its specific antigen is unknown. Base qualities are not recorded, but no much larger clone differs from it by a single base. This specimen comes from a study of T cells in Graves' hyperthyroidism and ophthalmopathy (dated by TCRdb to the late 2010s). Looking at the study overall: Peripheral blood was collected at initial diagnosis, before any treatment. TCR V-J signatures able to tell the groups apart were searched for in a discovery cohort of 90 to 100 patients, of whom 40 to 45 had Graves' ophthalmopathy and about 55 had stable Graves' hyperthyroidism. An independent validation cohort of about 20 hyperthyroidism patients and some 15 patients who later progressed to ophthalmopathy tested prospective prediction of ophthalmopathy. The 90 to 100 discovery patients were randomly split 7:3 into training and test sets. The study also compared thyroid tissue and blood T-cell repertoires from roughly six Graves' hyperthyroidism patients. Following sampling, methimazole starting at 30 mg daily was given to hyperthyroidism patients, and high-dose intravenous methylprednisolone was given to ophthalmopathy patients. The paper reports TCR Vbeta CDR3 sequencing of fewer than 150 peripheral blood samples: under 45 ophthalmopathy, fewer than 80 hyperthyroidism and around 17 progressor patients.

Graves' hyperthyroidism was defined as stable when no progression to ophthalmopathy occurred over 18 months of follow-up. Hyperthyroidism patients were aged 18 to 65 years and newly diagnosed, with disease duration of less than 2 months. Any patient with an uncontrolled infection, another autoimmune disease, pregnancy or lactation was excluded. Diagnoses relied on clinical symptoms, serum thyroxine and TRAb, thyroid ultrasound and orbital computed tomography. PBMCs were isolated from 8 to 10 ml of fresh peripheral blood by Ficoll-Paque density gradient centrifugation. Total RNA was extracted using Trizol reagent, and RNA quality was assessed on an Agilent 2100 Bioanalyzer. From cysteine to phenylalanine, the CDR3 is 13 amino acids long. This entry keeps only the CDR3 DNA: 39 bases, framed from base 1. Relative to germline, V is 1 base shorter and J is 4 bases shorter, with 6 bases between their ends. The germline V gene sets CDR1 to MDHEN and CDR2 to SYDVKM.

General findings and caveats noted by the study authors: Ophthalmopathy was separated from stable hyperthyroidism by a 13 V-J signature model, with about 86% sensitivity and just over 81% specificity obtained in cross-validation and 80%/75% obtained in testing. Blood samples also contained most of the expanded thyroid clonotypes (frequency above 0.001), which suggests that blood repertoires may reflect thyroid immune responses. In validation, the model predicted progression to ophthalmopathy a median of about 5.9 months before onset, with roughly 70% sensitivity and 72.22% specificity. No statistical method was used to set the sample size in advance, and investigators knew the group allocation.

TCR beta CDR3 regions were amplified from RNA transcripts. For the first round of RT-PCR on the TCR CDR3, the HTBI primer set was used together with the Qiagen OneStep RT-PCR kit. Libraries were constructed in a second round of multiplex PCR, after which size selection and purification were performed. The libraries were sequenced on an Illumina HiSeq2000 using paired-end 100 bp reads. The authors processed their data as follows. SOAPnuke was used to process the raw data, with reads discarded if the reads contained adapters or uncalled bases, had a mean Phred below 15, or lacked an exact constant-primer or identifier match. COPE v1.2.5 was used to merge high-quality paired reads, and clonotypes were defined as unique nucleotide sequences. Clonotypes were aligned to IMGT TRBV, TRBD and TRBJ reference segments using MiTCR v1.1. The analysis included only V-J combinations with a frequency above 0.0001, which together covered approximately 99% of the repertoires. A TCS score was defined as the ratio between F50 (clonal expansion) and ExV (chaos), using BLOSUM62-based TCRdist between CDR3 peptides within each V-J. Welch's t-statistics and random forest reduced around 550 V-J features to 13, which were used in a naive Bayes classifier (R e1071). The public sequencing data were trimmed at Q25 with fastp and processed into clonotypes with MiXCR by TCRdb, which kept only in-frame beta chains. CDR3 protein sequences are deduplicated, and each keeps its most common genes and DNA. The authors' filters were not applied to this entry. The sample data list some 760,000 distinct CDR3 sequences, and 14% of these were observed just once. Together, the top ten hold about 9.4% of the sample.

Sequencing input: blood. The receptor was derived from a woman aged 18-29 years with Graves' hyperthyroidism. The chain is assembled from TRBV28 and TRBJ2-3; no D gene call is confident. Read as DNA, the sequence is TGTGCCAGCAGTTTATCGAACCCAGATACGCAGTATTTT. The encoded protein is CASSLSNPDTQYF.